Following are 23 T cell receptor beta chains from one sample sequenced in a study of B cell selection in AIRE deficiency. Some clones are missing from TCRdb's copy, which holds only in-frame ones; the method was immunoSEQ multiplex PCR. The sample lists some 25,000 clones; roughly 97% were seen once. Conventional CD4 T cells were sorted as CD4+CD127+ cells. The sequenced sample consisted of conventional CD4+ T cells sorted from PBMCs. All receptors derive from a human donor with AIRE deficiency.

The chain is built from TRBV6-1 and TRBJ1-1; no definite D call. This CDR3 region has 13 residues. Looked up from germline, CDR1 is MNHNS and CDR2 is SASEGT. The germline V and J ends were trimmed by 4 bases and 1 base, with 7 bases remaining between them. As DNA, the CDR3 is TGTGCCAGCAGTGTTACAGAGAACACTGAAGCTTTCTTT. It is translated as CASSVTENTEAFF.

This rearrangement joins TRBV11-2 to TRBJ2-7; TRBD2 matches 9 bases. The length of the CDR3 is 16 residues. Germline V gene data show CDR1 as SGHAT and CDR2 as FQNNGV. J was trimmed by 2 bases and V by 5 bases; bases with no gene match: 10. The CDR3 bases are TGTGCCAGCAGCCCCCTGACTAGCGGAGGGGCCTACGAGCAGTACTTC. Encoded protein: CASSPLTSGGAYEQYF.

The CDR3 DNA reads as TGTGCCAGCACCGGACACCGGATGGATCAGCCCCAGCATTTT. This translates into CASTGHRMDQPQHF. This chain uses TRBV28 with TRBJ1-5; maybe TRBD1 (5 bases). V lost 7 bases, J lost 5 bases, and 15 bases lay in between. Germline assignment: CDR1 MDHEN and CDR2 SYDVKM. The CDR3 runs 14 residues.

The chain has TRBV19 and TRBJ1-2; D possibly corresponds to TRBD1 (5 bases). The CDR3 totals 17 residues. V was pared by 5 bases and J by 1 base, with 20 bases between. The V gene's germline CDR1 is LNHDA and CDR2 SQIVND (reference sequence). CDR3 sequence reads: CASSFTDSGMINYGYTF. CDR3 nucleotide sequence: TGTGCCAGTAGTTTTACCGACAGTGGGATGATTAACTATGGCTACACCTTC.

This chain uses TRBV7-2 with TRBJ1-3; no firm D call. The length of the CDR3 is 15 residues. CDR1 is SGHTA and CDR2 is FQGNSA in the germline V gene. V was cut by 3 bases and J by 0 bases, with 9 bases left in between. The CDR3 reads CASSFDLSSGNTIYF. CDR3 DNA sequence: TGTGCCAGCAGCTTCGACCTTTCCTCTGGAAACACCATATATTTT.

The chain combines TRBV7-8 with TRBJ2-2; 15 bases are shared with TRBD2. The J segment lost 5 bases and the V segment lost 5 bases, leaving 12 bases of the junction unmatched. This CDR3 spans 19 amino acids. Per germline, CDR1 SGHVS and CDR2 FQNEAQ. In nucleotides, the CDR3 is TGTGCCAGCAGCCAAACCGGGACTAGCGGGAGGATTCGAACCGGGGAGCTGTTTTTT. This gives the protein CASSQTGTSGRIRTGELFF.

The chain's CDR3 is CASSRDRKETQYF. The CDR3, as DNA: TGTGCCAGCAGCCGGGACAGGAAAGAGACCCAGTACTTC. J is TRBJ2-5 and V is TRBV11-3, with 8 positions matching TRBD1. The germline V gene encodes CDR1 SGHNT and CDR2 YENEEA. V lost 5 bases to trimming and J lost 3 bases; unmatched junction nucleotides: 2. There are 13 residues in the CDR3. Drawing the rest from reference TRBV11-3 and TRBJ2-5, the complete variable domain is EAGVVQSPRYKIIEKKQPVAFWCNPISGHNTLYWYLQNLGQGPELLIRYENEEAVDDSQLPKDRFSAERLKGVDSTLKIQPAELGDSAVYLCASSRDRKETQYFGPGTRLLVL.

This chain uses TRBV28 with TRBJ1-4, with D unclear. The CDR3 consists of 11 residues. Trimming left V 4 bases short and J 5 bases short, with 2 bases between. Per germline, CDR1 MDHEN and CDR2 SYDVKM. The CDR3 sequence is CASSSNEKLFF. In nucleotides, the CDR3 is TGTGCCAGCAGTTCGAATGAAAAACTGTTTTTT.

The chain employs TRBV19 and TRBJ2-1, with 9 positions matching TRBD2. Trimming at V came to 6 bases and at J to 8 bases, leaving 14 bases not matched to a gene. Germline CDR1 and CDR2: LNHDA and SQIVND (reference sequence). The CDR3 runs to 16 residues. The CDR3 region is CASSTPGLALKHEQFF. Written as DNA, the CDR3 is TGTGCCAGTAGCACCCCGGGACTAGCCCTTAAGCATGAGCAGTTCTTC.

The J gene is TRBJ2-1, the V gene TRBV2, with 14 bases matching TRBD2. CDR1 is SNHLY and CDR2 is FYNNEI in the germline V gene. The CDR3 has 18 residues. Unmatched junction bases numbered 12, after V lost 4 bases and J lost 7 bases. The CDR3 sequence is CASSVPSSGTSGSNEQFF. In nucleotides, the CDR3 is TGTGCCAGCAGTGTCCCAAGTTCCGGGACTAGCGGGAGTAATGAGCAGTTCTTC. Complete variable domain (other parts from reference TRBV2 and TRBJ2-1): EPEVTQTPSHQVTQMGQEVILRCVPISNHLYFYWYRQILGQKVEFLVSFYNNEISEKSEIFDDQFSVERPDGSNFTLKIRSTKLEDSAMYFCASSVPSSGTSGSNEQFFGPGTRLTVL.

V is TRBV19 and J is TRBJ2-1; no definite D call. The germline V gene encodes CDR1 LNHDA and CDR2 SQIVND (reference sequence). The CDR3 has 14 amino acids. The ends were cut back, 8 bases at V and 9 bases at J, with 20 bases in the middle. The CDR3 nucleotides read TGTGCCAGTCAGCCGGGCCGAAACCTAGGTGAGCAGTTCTTC. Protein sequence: CASQPGRNLGEQFF.

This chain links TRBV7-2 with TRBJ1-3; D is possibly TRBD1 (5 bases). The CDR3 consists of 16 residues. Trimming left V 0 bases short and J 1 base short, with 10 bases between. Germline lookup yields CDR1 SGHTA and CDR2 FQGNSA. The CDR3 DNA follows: TGTGCCAGCAGCTTAGCGGGTGGGACGTCTGGAAACACCATATATTTT. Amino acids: CASSLAGGTSGNTIYF.

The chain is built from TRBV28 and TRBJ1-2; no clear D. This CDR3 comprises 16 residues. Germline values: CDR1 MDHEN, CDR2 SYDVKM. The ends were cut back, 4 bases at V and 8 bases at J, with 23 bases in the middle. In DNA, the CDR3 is TGTGCCAGCAGTTCAGCCATACTTATGGTGGCGGAGGGCTACACCTTC. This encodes CASSSAILMVAEGYTF.

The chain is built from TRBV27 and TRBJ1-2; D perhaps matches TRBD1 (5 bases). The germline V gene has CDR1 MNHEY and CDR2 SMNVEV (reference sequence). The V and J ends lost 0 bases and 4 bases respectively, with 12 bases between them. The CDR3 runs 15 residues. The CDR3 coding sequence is TGTGCCAGCAGTTTATCGAGAGGGGCGGGCTATGGCTACACCTTC. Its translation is CASSLSRGAGYGYTF.

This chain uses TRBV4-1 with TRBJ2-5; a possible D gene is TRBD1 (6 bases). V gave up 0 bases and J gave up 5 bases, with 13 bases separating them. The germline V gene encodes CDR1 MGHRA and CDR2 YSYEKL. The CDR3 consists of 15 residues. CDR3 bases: TGCGCCAGCAGCCAAGAAGCCAGGGGATGGGAGACCCAGTACTTC. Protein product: CASSQEARGWETQYF.

CDR3 nucleotide sequence: TGTGCCAGCAGCCGCCGACAGGGGTATTCGGACACTGAAGCTTTCTTT. It translates to CASSRRQGYSDTEAFF. The rearrangement links TRBV28 to TRBJ1-1, with TRBD1 matching 8 bases. The V and J ends lost 6 bases and 3 bases, in that order; junction bases with no gene match: 12. The CDR3 contains 16 residues. In germline, CDR1 is MDHEN, CDR2 SYDVKM. Full variable domain (missing parts from reference TRBV28 and TRBJ1-1): DVKVTQSSRYLVKRTGEKVFLECVQDMDHENMFWYRQDPGLGLRLIYFSYDVKMKEKGDIPEGYSVSREKKERFSLILESASTNQTSMYLCASSRRQGYSDTEAFFGQGTRLTVV.

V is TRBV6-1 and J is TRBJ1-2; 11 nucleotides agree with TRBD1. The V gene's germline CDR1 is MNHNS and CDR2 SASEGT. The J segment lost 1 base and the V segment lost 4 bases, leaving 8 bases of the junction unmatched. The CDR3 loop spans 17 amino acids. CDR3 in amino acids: CASSALGTGGHNYGYTF. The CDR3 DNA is TGTGCCAGCAGTGCATTAGGGACAGGGGGACATAACTATGGCTACACCTTC.

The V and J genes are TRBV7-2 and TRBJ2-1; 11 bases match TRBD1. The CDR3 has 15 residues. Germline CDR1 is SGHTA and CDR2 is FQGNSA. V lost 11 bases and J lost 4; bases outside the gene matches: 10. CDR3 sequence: CAVRLWDRGYNEQFF. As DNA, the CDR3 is TGTGCCGTACGATTGTGGGACAGGGGGTACAATGAGCAGTTCTTC. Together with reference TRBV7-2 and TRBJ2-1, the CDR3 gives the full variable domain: GAGVSQSPSNKVTEKGKDVELRCDPISGHTALYWYRQSLGQGLEFLIYFQGNSAPDKSGLPSDRFSAERTGGSVSTLTIQRTQQEDSAVYLCAVRLWDRGYNEQFFGPGTRLTVL.

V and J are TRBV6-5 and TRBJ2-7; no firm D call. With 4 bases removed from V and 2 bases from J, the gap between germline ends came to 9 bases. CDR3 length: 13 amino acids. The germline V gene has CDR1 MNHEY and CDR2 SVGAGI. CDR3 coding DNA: TGTGCCAGCAGTTCCACACCGGCCTACGAGCAGTACTTC. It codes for CASSSTPAYEQYF.

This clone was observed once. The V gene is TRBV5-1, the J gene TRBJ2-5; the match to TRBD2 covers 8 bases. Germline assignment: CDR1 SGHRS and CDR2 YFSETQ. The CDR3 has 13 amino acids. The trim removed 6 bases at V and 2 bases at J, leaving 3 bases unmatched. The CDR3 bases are TGCGCCAGCACTAGCGGGTATCAAGAGACCCAGTACTTC. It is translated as CASTSGYQETQYF.

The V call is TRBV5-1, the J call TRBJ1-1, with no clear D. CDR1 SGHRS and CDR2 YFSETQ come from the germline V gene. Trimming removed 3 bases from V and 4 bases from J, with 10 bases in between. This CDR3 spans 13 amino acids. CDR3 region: CASSSGFRTEAFF. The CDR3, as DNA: TGCGCCAGCAGCTCGGGGTTTCGCACTGAAGCTTTCTTT.

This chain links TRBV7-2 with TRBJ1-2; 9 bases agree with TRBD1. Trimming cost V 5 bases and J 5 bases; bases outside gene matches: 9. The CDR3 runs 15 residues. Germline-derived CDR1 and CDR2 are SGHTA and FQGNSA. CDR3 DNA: TGTGCCAGCAGCGGATACGGGACAGGGAAGTATGGCTACACCTTC. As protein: CASSGYGTGKYGYTF.

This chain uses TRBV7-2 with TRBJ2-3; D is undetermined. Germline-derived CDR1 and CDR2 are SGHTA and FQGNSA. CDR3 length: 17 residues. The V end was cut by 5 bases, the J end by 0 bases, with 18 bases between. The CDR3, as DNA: TGTGCCAGCAGCCCGAGAAGGCGGACGACTAGCACAGATACGCAGTATTTT. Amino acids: CASSPRRRTTSTDTQYF. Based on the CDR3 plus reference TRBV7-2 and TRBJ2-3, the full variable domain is GAGVSQSPSNKVTEKGKDVELRCDPISGHTALYWYRQSLGQGLEFLIYFQGNSAPDKSGLPSDRFSAERTGGSVSTLTIQRTQQEDSAVYLCASSPRRRTTSTDTQYFGPGTRLTVL.